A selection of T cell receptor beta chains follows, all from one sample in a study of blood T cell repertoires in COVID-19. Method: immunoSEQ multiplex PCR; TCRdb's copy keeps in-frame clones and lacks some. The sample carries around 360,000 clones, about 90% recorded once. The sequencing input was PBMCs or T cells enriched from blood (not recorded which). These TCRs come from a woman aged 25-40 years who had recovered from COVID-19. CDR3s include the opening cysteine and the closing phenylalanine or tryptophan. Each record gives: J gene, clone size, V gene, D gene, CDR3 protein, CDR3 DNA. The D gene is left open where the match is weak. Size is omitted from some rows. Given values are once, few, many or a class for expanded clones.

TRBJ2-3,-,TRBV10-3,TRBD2,CAIRTGTSGRGGTDTQYF,TGTGCCATCAGGACCGGGACTAGCGGGAGGGGAGGCACAGATACGCAGTATTTT
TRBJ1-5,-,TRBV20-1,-,CSASELQGLGNNNQPQHF,TGCAGTGCTAGTGAACTTCAGGGTTTGGGTAACAACAATCAGCCCCAGCATTTT
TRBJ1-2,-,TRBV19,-,CASSPRGHLYGYTF,TGTGCCAGTAGTCCAAGGGGACACCTCTATGGCTACACCTTC
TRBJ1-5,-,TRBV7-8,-,CASSFASGNNQPQHF,TGTGCCAGCAGCTTTGCTTCTGGCAACAATCAGCCCCAGCATTTT
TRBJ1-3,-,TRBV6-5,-,CASSPTPRGGNTIYF,TGTGCCAGCAGTCCAACCCCGAGAGGGGGAAACACCATATATTTT
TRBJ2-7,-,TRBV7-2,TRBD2,CASSPGLVSYEQYF,TGTGCCAGCAGCCCGGGACTAGTATCCTACGAGCAGTACTTC
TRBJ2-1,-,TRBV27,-,CASSLLGGSSYNEQFF,TGTGCCAGCAGTTTATTGGGGGGAAGCTCCTACAATGAGCAGTTCTTC
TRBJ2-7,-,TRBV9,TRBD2,CASSPREGTLLEQYF,TGTGCCAGCAGCCCCCGGGAGGGGACGCTTTTAGAGCAGTACTTC
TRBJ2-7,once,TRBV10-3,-,CAISESAIATDQQYF,TGTGCCATCAGTGAGTCGGCGATAGCGACCGACCAGCAGTACTTC
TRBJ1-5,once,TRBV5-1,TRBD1,CASSLGDRENQPQHF,TGCGCCAGCAGCTTGGGGGACAGGGAGAATCAGCCCCAGCATTTT
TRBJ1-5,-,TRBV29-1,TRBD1,CSVGTGGNQPQHF,TGCAGCGTCGGGACAGGGGGGAATCAGCCCCAGCATTTT
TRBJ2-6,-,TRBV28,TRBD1,CASRPTGTANSGANVLTF,TGTGCCAGCAGGCCTACTGGGACAGCCAATTCTGGGGCCAACGTCCTGACTTTC
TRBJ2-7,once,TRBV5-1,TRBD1,CASSLDRGIVYEQYF,TGCGCCAGCAGCTTGGACAGGGGTATAGTCTACGAGCAGTACTTC
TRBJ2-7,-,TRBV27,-,CASSYSQGYEQYF,TGTGCCAGCAGTTACTCACAGGGATACGAGCAGTACTTC
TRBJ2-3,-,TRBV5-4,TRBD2,CASSRGLAGGLSTDTQYF,TGTGCCAGCAGCCGGGGACTAGCGGGGGGCTTGAGCACAGATACGCAGTATTTT
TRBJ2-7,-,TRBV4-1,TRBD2,CASSLIAGGADVEQYF,TGCGCCAGCAGCCTAATAGCGGGAGGGGCAGATGTCGAGCAGTACTTC
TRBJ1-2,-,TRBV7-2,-,CASSSNPGGGYTF,TGTGCCAGCAGCTCAAATCCGGGGGGTGGCTACACCTTC
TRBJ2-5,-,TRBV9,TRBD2,CASSATSAGETQYF,TGTGCCAGCAGCGCTACCTCAGCGGGGGAGACCCAGTACTTC
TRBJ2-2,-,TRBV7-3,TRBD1,CASSSGTGQGGELFF,TGTGCCAGCAGCTCCGGGACAGGGCAAGGTGGGGAGCTGTTTTTT
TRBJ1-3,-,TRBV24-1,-,CATSEREKAGNTIYF,TGTGCCACCAGTGAGAGGGAAAAGGCTGGAAACACCATATATTTT
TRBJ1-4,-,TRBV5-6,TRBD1,CASSLRGLGEKLFF,TGTGCCAGCAGCCTCAGGGGGCTGGGTGAAAAACTGTTTTTT
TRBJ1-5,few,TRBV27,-,CASSLQGTNNQPQHF,TGTGCCAGCAGCCTACAGGGTACGAACAATCAGCCCCAGCATTTT
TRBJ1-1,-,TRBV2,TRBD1,CASSERGQGARGAFF,TGTGCCAGCAGTGAAAGAGGCCAGGGGGCGCGAGGGGCTTTCTTT
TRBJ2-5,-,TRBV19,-,CASSPGHKQETQYF,TGTGCCAGTAGTCCGGGACACAAACAAGAGACCCAGTACTTC
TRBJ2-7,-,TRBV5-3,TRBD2,CARSPTSGVGEQYF,TGTGCCAGAAGCCCGACTAGCGGGGTGGGGGAGCAGTACTTC
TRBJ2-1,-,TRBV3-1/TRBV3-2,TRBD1,CASSQGTGGYDEQFF,TGTGCCAGCAGCCAAGGGACAGGGGGTTACGATGAGCAGTTCTTC
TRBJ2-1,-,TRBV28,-,CASSLDVLLTEGGQFF,TGTGCCAGCAGTTTAGACGTTCTCTTAACTGAAGGGGGGCAGTTCTTC
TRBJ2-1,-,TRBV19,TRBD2,CASSSSSGDYNEQFF,TGTGCCAGTAGTAGCTCTAGCGGAGATTACAATGAGCAGTTCTTC
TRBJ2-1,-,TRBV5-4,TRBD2,CASSPDSGSYNEQFF,TGTGCCAGCAGCCCCGATAGCGGGAGCTACAATGAGCAGTTCTTC
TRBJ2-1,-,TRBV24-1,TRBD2,CASFSRLAARGEQFF,TGTGCCTCATTCTCCCGACTAGCGGCAAGGGGTGAGCAGTTCTTC
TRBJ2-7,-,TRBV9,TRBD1,CASSVGQGAYEQYF,TGTGCCAGCAGCGTTGGACAGGGTGCCTACGAGCAGTACTTC
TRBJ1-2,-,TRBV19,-,CASSMGFTYGYTF,TGTGCCAGTAGTATGGGCTTCACCTATGGCTACACCTTC
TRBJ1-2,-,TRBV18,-,CASSPPAGNGYTF,TGTGCCAGCTCACCACCTGCAGGAAATGGCTACACCTTC
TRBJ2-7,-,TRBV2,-,CASSEGGGSPYEQYF,TGTGCCAGCAGTGAGGGAGGGGGGTCGCCCTACGAGCAGTACTTC
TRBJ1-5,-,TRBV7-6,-,CASSLGTGSNQPQHF,TGTGCCAGCAGCTTAGGGACGGGGAGCAATCAGCCCCAGCATTTT
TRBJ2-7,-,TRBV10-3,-,CAIRTETDSYEQYF,TGTGCCATCAGGACAGAGACAGATTCCTACGAGCAGTACTTC